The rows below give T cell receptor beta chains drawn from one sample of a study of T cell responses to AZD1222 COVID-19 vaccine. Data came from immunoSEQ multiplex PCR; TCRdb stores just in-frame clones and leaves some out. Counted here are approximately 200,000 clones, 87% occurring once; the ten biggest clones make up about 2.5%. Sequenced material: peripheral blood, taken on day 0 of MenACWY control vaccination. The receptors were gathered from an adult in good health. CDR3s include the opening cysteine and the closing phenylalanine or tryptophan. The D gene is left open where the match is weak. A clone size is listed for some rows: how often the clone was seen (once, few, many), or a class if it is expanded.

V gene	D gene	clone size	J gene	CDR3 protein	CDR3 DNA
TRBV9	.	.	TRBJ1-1	CASSVGVSLNTEAFF	TGTGCCAGCAGCGTAGGGGTCAGTTTGAACACTGAAGCTTTCTTT
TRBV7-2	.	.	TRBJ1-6	CASSLMSGRTNSPLHF	TGTGCCAGCAGCCTAATGTCGGGGAGGACCAATTCACCCCTCCACTTT
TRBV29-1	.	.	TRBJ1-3	CSVVPKSSGNTIYF	TGCAGCGTTGTCCCTAAGAGCTCTGGAAACACCATATATTTT
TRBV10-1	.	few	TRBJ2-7	CASRGGTGSAYEQYF	TGCGCCAGCAGGGGTGGAACAGGGTCCGCCTACGAGCAGTACTTC
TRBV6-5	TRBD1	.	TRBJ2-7	CATGFGTGGPYEQYF	TGTGCCACTGGGTTCGGGACAGGGGGCCCCTACGAGCAGTACTTC
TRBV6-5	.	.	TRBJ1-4	CASSPGQSNEKLFF	TGTGCCAGCAGCCCCGGTCAGAGCAATGAAAAACTGTTTTTT
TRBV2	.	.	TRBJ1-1	CASGWTNTEAFF	TGTGCCAGCGGTTGGACGAACACTGAAGCTTTCTTT
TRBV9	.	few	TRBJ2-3	CASSPFSRGAQDTQYF	TGTGCCAGCAGCCCCTTTTCGAGGGGGGCCCAAGATACGCAGTATTTT
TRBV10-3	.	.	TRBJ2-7	CAISGTGRDYEQYF	TGTGCCATCAGTGGGACAGGGAGGGACTACGAGCAGTACTTC
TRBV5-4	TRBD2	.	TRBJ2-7	CASSLDQLAGRSEQYF	TGTGCCAGCAGCTTGGATCAACTAGCGGGGAGGAGCGAGCAGTACTTC
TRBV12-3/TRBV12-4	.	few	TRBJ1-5	CASSLGGPLHF	TGTGCCAGCAGTTTGGGGGGCCCCCTGCATTTT
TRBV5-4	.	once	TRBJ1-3	CASSLMLSSGNTIYF	TGTGCCAGCAGCTTGATGTTGAGCTCTGGAAACACCATATATTTT
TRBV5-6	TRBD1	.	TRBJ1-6	CASSSRQGAAGSPLHF	TGTGCCAGCAGCAGCAGACAGGGGGCGGCCGGTTCACCCCTCCACTTT
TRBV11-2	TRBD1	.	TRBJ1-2	CASSVQGNYGYTF	TGTGCCAGCAGCGTACAGGGGAACTATGGCTACACCTTC
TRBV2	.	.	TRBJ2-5	CASSEEGREETQYF	TGTGCCAGCAGTGAAGAGGGACGGGAGGAGACCCAGTACTTC
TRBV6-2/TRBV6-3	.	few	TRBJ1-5	CASSYLGGFYQPQHF	TGTGCCAGCAGTTACTTGGGGGGATTTTATCAGCCCCAGCATTTT
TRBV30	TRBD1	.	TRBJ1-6	CAWSSLGGQYNSPLHF	TGTGCCTGGAGTAGTCTAGGGGGCCAATATAATTCACCCCTCCACTTT
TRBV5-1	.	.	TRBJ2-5	CASSGQAPQETQYF	TGCGCCAGCAGCGGGCAGGCCCCCCAAGAGACCCAGTACTTC
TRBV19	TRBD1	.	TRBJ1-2	CASSSLDRGHGYTF	TGTGCCAGTAGTTCTTTGGACAGGGGGCATGGCTACACCTTC
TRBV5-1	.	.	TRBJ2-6	CASSPQAGSGANVLTF	TGCGCCAGCAGCCCCCAAGCCGGATCTGGGGCCAACGTCCTGACTTTC
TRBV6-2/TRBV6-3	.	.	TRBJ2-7	CASSYSARSSYEQYF	TGTGCCAGCAGTTACTCGGCCCGAAGTTCCTACGAGCAGTACTTC
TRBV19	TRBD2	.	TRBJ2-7	CASSNLAETLYEQYF	TGTGCCAGTAGTAATCTAGCGGAGACCCTCTACGAGCAGTACTTC
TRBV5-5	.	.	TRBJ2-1	CASSDRLYNEQFF	TGTGCCAGCAGCGACCGGCTGTACAATGAGCAGTTCTTC
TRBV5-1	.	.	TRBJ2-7	CASSYDKTYEQYF	TGCGCCAGCAGCTACGACAAGACCTACGAGCAGTACTTC
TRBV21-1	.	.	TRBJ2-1	CASSLGASVNNEQFF	TGTGCCAGCAGCCTTGGGGCTAGCGTGAACAATGAGCAGTTCTTC
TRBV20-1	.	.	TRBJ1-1	CSAGGNTEAFF	TGCAGTGCCGGGGGGAACACTGAAGCTTTCTTT
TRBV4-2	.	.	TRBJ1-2	CASSQARGGYGYTF	TGTGCCAGCAGCCAAGCCCGGGGGGGCTATGGCTACACCTTC
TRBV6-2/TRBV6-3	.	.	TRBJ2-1	CASSYVGYNEQFF	TGTGCCAGCAGTTATGTAGGCTACAATGAGCAGTTCTTC
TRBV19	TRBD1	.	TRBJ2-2	CATQQGARTGELFF	TGTGCCACACAACAGGGGGCGCGCACCGGGGAGCTGTTTTTT
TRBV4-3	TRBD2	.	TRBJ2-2	CASSQVPSGGHTGELFF	TGCGCCAGCAGCCAAGTCCCTAGCGGGGGGCACACCGGGGAGCTGTTTTTT
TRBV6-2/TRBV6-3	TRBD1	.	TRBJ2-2	CASSLRRDRDPGELFF	TGTGCCAGCAGTTTAAGGCGAGACAGGGATCCCGGGGAGCTGTTTTTT
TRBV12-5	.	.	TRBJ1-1	CASGQGLGDTEAFF	TGTGCTAGTGGACAGGGTCTCGGGGACACTGAAGCTTTCTTT
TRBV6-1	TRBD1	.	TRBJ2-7	CASSADRGQGVYEQYF	TGTGCCAGCAGTGCAGACCGGGGACAGGGGGTTTACGAGCAGTACTTC
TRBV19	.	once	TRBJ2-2	CASRSFSGPNTGELFF	TGTGCCAGTAGATCTTTTTCTGGTCCGAACACCGGGGAGCTGTTTTTT
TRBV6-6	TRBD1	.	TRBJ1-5	CASSYTDRGPQHF	TGTGCCAGCAGTTACACGGACAGGGGCCCTCAGCATTTT
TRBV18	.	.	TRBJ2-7	CASSRQDYEQYF	TGTGCCAGCTCACGTCAGGACTACGAGCAGTACTTC
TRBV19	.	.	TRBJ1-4	CASSPGAVEEKLFF	TGTGCCAGTAGCCCTGGGGCGGTCGAAGAAAAACTGTTTTTT
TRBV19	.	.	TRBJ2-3	CASSIDGAGPLRSTDTQYF	TGTGCCAGTAGTATCGACGGGGCCGGGCCCCTCCGGAGCACAGATACGCAGTATTTT
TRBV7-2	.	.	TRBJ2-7	CASSLRPSLSYEQYF	TGTGCCAGCAGCCTCCGACCGAGTCTCTCCTACGAGCAGTACTTC
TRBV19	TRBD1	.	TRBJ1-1	CASSFRQGEAFF	TGTGCCAGTAGTTTCAGACAGGGCGAAGCTTTCTTT
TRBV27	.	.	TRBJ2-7	CASSPLGERSYEQYF	TGTGCCAGCAGTCCCCTTGGGGAGAGGTCCTACGAGCAGTACTTC
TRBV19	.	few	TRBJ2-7	CASSNLWDTPYEQYF	TGTGCCAGTAGCAACCTGTGGGACACTCCCTACGAGCAGTACTTC
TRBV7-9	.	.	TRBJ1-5	CASSSDSSNQPQHF	TGTGCCAGCAGCTCGGACAGTAGCAATCAGCCCCAGCATTTT
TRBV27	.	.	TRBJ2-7	CASSFRRDTKLYEQYF	TGTGCCAGCAGTTTCCGCCGGGACACTAAACTTTACGAGCAGTACTTC
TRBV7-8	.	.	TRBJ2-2	CASSLKRGNTGELFF	TGTGCCAGCAGCTTAAAAAGGGGGAACACCGGGGAGCTGTTTTTT
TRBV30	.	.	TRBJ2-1	CAWSPSSGGYNEQFF	TGTGCCTGGAGCCCTTCTAGTGGGGGGTACAATGAGCAGTTCTTC
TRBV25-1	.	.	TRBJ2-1	CASSADYYNEQFF	TGTGCCAGCAGTGCAGATTACTACAATGAGCAGTTCTTC
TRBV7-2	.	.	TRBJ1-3	CASSLISVGNTIYF	TGTGCCAGCAGCTTAATCTCGGTGGGAAACACCATATATTTT
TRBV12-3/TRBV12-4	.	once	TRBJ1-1	CATRRTEAFF	TGTGCCACCCGGAGGACTGAAGCTTTCTTT
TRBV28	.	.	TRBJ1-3	CASSFSSGNTIYF	TGTGCCAGCAGTTTCAGCTCTGGAAACACCATATATTTT
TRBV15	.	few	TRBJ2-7	CATSRGASAYEQYF	TGTGCCACCAGCAGAGGTGCTAGCGCCTACGAGCAGTACTTC